This TCR beta chain was observed in a study of cytomegalovirus exposure and HLA in healthy donors. Across the whole study: Across 350 to 500 genotyped donors, 81% landed in the Caucasian-associated ancestry cluster.

A multiplex PCR was run with 60 Vbeta primers and 13 Jbeta primers. Some clones are missing from TCRdb's copy, which holds only in-frame ones; the method was immunoSEQ multiplex PCR. The table has 170,000 or so clones, around four fifths seen once. Of note for this clone: What it binds is unknown.

Study-level points and caveats: An analysis done earlier found most TCR beta V segments productive about 87% or about 30% of the time.

Sequencing was performed on PBMCs. This clonotype was obtained from a girl between 5 and 17 years old in good health and CMV-seropositive.

Here the CDR3 reads CASSLRNQPQHF. CDR3 DNA sequence: TGTGCCAGCAGCTTGCGTAATCAGCCCCAGCATTTT. The genes are TRBV11-2 and TRBJ1-5; no definite D call. Trimming stripped 3 bases from V and 4 bases from J, with 4 bases between. The germline gives CDR1 SGHAT, CDR2 FQNNGV. The CDR3 runs to 12 residues.